This T cell receptor (beta chain) was profiled in a study of T cell repertoires in cytomegalovirus infection. Study at large: Public TCR beta signatures were indicative of both CMV infection and a matching HLA type. The study's findings and limits: Dominating the ex vivo response were TCR beta clonotypes that were CMV-specific and HLA-C-restricted. Summed frequency of public TCR beta families distinguished CMV carriers with the relevant HLA.

TCRdb re-derived calls from the reads in MiXCR, one entry per CDR3 protein. In the table there are hundreds of thousands of distinct CDR3 sequences, about a tenth of which are singletons. This clonotype was counted at least ten times. Its specificity is not known. The clonotype originates from a human donor in good health (CMV status not recorded). Some clones in this sample may be carry-over from other donors' samples. Sequencing was performed on PBMCs.

CDR3 bases: TGTGCCAGTAGTATAGATCCCGGGAAGCGACCCTCCTACAATGAGCAGTTCTTC. Translating gives CASSIDPGKRPSYNEQFF. The gene calls are TRBV19 and TRBJ2-1; possible D gene TRBD2, 5 bases. This CDR3 is 18 amino acids long. Germline V gene data show CDR1 as LNHDA and CDR2 as SQIVND (reference sequence). V was clipped by 0 bases and J by 0 bases, with 15 bases between them.